This passage covers 30 T cell receptor beta chains from one sample sequenced in a study of early T cells in non-severe SARS-CoV-2 infection. One entry per CDR3 protein results from TCRdb running MiXCR on the 5' RACE reads. The profile shows approximately 50,000 distinct CDR3 sequences, approximately 7.6% of them singletons. The specimen sequenced was whole blood. The source is an adult who was a healthcare worker with PCR-confirmed SARS-CoV-2 infection or an uninfected control (not recorded which).

This clonotype was detected a few times. At one of its ends the junction is not consistent with the germline gene, which may arise from a read error. The rearrangement uses TRBV7-7 and TRBJ2-5, with 7 positions matching TRBD2. Germline values: CDR1 SSHAT, CDR2 FNYEAQ (reference sequence). The CDR3 spans 15 residues. CDR3 bases: TGTGCTAGCAGCTTAGGGGCGGGAGTAGGAGAGACCCAGTACTTC. This translates into CASSLGAGVGETQYF.

This sequence joins TRBV30 and TRBJ2-2; TRBD1 matches 7 bases. The CDR3 spans 15 residues. V trimming: 3 bases; J trimming: 0 bases; junction bases outside the gene matches: 4. The V gene's germline CDR1 is GTSNPN and CDR2 SVGIG (reference sequence). The CDR3 sequence is CAWRDQGANTGELFF. DNA for the CDR3: TGTGCCTGGAGAGATCAGGGGGCGAACACCGGGGAGCTGTTTTTT.

The chain combines TRBV3-1 with TRBJ2-3, with 9 bases lining up with TRBD2. With 8 bases clipped from V and 3 bases from J, the junction kept 6 bases outside the gene matches. Germline CDR1 is LGHDT and CDR2 is YNNKEL (reference sequence). The CDR3 runs to 14 residues. CDR3 coding DNA: TGTGCCAGCGGTCTGGGACTAGCTACAGATACGCAGTATTTT. Encoded protein: CASGLGLATDTQYF.

This clonotype has ten or more counts. V usage is TRBV20-1 and J usage is TRBJ1-6, with a weak D call TRBD1 (6 bases). Germline CDR1 DFQATT, CDR2 SNEGSKA (reference sequence). The CDR3 length is 15 residues. V shed 5 bases and J shed 3 bases, with 14 bases lying between them. This CDR3 reads CSAQPRTDYNSPLHF. CDR3 in DNA: TGCAGTGCTCAGCCAAGGACAGACTATAATTCACCCCTCCACTTT.

The rearrangement links TRBV24-1 to TRBJ2-3, with D hard to call. Deletions cut 4 bases from V and 6 bases from J, with 10 bases between. The CDR3 runs to 13 residues. Germline V gene data show CDR1 as KGHDR and CDR2 as SFDVKD. The CDR3 DNA follows: TGTGCCACCAGTGACGCCAATAAGGATACGCAGTATTTT. Protein sequence: CATSDANKDTQYF.

The chain uses TRBV5-1 and TRBJ2-2; D unclear. V was pared by 1 base and J by 1 base, with 8 bases between. Germline loops: CDR1 SGHRS, CDR2 YFSETQ. The length of the CDR3 is 15 residues. As DNA, the CDR3 is TGCGCCAGCAGCTTGTATACGGGGAACACCGGGGAGCTGTTTTTT. It codes for CASSLYTGNTGELFF.

Regarding this clonotype: A much larger clone differs by one base, so this may be a read error. The gene calls are TRBV6-5 and TRBJ1-6; D uncertain. The CDR3 consists of 15 residues. V gave up 2 bases and J gave up 6 bases, with 11 bases separating them. CDR1 and CDR2 (germline): MNHEY, SVGAGI. The DNA for the CDR3 is TGTGCCAGCAGTTACGGCATCAGCGTTAATTCACCCCTCCACTTT. It is translated as CASSYGISVNSPLHF.

This clonotype was counted a few times. The rearrangement links TRBV5-6 to TRBJ2-7; 7 positions agree with TRBD2. The germline V gene encodes CDR1 SGHDT and CDR2 YYEEEE. The V and J ends lost 1 base and 3 bases, in that order; junction bases with no gene match: 1. The CDR3 is 13 amino acids. The CDR3 DNA follows: TGTGCCAGCAGCTTGTGGACTAGCTACGAGCAGTACTTC. It encodes CASSLWTSYEQYF.

The rearrangement joins TRBV2 to TRBJ1-2, with 10 bases aligning to TRBD1. CDR1 SNHLY and CDR2 FYNNEI come from the germline V gene. The CDR3 is 16 amino acids. With 0 bases clipped from V and 6 bases from J, the junction kept 7 bases outside the gene matches. The CDR3 spells CASSEALLGQGNGYTF. The CDR3 region has the DNA TGTGCCAGCAGTGAAGCGCTTCTGGGACAGGGGAATGGCTACACCTTC. Full variable domain (outside the CDR3, taken from reference TRBV2 and TRBJ1-2): EPEVTQTPSHQVTQMGQEVILRCVPISNHLYFYWYRQILGQKVEFLVSFYNNEISEKSEIFDDQFSVERPDGSNFTLKIRSTKLEDSAMYFCASSEALLGQGNGYTFGSGTRLTVV.

This clonotype was recorded a few times. This sequence joins TRBV29-1 and TRBJ2-5, with 7 positions matching TRBD1. In germline, CDR1 is SQVTM, CDR2 ANQGSEA. This CDR3 is built from 13 residues. V trimming: 2 bases; J trimming: 5 bases; junction bases outside the gene matches: 5. CDR3 in amino acids: CSVERTRGETQYF. CDR3 coding DNA: TGCAGCGTTGAAAGGACCAGGGGGGAGACCCAGTACTTC.

The chain uses TRBV4-2 and TRBJ2-7; 9 nucleotides agree with TRBD2. Germline CDR1 and CDR2: LGHNA and YNFKEQ. J gave up 6 bases and V 0 bases, and 9 bases lay outside the gene matches. The length of the CDR3 is 16 residues. The CDR3 loop is CASSQEEAGGLGEQYF. The CDR3 nucleotides are TGTGCCAGCAGCCAAGAAGAGGCGGGAGGGCTCGGCGAGCAGTACTTC.

This clonotype came up a few times. This chain links TRBV20-1 with TRBJ1-4; 8 nucleotides line up with TRBD1. CDR3 length: 13 residues. Germline CDR1 is DFQATT and CDR2 is SNEGSKA (reference sequence). Germline trimming cut 8 bases from V and 7 bases from J; bases unmatched to any gene: 9. The CDR3 loop reads CSLFEGQGEKLFF. DNA for the CDR3: TGCAGTCTCTTCGAAGGACAGGGTGAAAAACTGTTTTTT.

This clonotype was counted ten times or more. The V gene is TRBV7-6, the J gene TRBJ2-1; 13 bases are a match to TRBD2. Germline V lookup: CDR1 SGHVS, CDR2 FNYEAQ. Trimming removed 6 bases from V and 6 bases from J; junction bases left unmatched: 2. The CDR3 has 14 amino acids. CDR3 sequence (DNA): TGTGCCAGCAGAGGGACTAGCGGGGTCAATGAGCAGTTCTTC. This codes for CASRGTSGVNEQFF.

The gene calls are TRBV25-1 and TRBJ2-3; D might be TRBD2 (6 bases). The V gene lost 3 bases and the J gene lost 7 bases, with 14 bases spanning the gap. CDR1 is MGHDK and CDR2 is SYGVNS in the germline V gene. The CDR3 runs to 14 residues. The CDR3 nucleotides read TGTGCCAGCAGTGAGAACCTGCGGGACCATACGCAGTATTTT. Translating gives CASSENLRDHTQYF.

V gene TRBV5-6 combines with J gene TRBJ1-1; D remains ambiguous. Between the trimmed V and J ends, which lost 0 bases and 2 bases, there was a span of 5 bases. The CDR3 runs to 13 residues. The germline gives CDR1 SGHDT, CDR2 YYEEEE. CDR3 bases: TGTGCCAGCAGCTTGGTCGCAAACACTGAAGCTTTCTTT. Its protein product is CASSLVANTEAFF.

The chain has TRBV2 and TRBJ1-5; no reliable D call. There are 15 residues in the CDR3. Trimming removed 2 bases at V and 5 bases at J, with 13 bases between. The germline V gene has CDR1 SNHLY and CDR2 FYNNEI. The CDR3 region has the DNA TGTGCCAGCAGTGAACTCGCTGGTGTGGATCAGCCCCAGCATTTT. Residues: CASSELAGVDQPQHF.

This clonotype was counted at least ten times. The chain employs TRBV20-1 and TRBJ2-2, with D perhaps matching TRBD1 (7 bases). CDR1 and CDR2 (germline): DFQATT, SNEGSKA (reference sequence). The CDR3 runs to 14 residues. V was clipped by 4 bases and J by 7 bases, with 16 bases between them. In nucleotides, the CDR3 is TGCAGTGCTAAACCACAGGGGACTGGCGGGGAGCTGTTTTTT. Translating gives CSAKPQGTGGELFF.

Only a few counts were recorded for this clonotype. The J gene is TRBJ1-1, the V gene TRBV7-8, with 8 bases that match TRBD1. In germline, CDR1 is SGHVS, CDR2 FQNEAQ. The CDR3 is made up of 16 amino acids. Trimming took 3 bases from V and 0 from J; bases not matched to a gene: 6. CDR3 sequence (DNA): TGTGCCAGCAGCTTTTGGGGACAGGTTATGAACACTGAAGCTTTCTTT. Translated, it gives CASSFWGQVMNTEAFF.

This clonotype was counted only a few times. J is TRBJ2-3 and V is TRBV18; 7 nucleotides agree with TRBD2. Looked up from germline, CDR1 is KGHSH and CDR2 is LQKENI. The V gene end was trimmed by 4 bases and the J gene end by 5 bases; junction bases not matched to a gene: 6. The CDR3 spans 14 residues. CDR3: CASSRERGLDTQYF. The CDR3 DNA follows: TGTGCCAGCTCACGCGAGCGGGGACTAGATACGCAGTATTTT.

There are many counts of this clonotype. Here the CDR3 reads CASEQTEAYEQYF. The CDR3 DNA reads TGTGCCAGCGAGCAGACCGAAGCCTACGAGCAGTACTTC. The V and J genes are TRBV2 and TRBJ2-7; D ambiguous. Germline V gives CDR1 SNHLY, CDR2 FYNNEI. This CDR3 is built from 13 residues. With 8 bases removed from V and 2 bases from J, the gap between germline ends came to 13 bases.

This clonotype has a handful of counts. This rearrangement joins TRBV27 to TRBJ1-5; 8 bases match TRBD1. After removal of 5 bases from V and 6 bases from J, the junction contained 6 bases not matched to a gene. Germline CDR1 reads MNHEY; CDR2 reads SMNVEV (reference sequence). The CDR3 sequence is 14 residues long. CDR3 amino acids: CASSPDRGTQPQHF. CDR3 coding DNA: TGTGCCAGCAGTCCCGACAGGGGCACTCAGCCCCAGCATTTT.

V usage is TRBV4-2 and J usage is TRBJ1-5; D is uncertain. There are 16 residues in the CDR3. V dropped 0 bases and J dropped 3 bases, with 12 bases sitting between them. CDR1 and CDR2 from the germline V gene are LGHNA and YNFKEQ. CDR3 DNA sequence: TGTGCCAGCAGCCAAGACGTACCGCGGCTCAATCAGCCCCAGCATTTT. Its protein product is CASSQDVPRLNQPQHF.

This clonotype was seen a few times. J is TRBJ1-1 and V is TRBV12-3 or TRBV12-4; D gene uncertain. This CDR3 is built from 13 residues. Trimming removed 3 bases from V and 11 bases from J, with 16 bases in between. The CDR3 spells CASSFLRGQRAFF. The CDR3 coding sequence is TGTGCCAGCAGTTTTTTGCGAGGTCAGCGGGCTTTCTTT.

The V gene is TRBV5-6, the J gene TRBJ2-7; the D gene is possibly TRBD2 (6 bases). This CDR3 is 17 amino acids long. The V and J ends lost 4 bases and 4 bases respectively, with 24 bases between them. Looked up from germline, CDR1 is SGHDT and CDR2 is YYEEEE. The CDR3 DNA sequence: TGTGCCAGCAGCCAACGACTAGAGCTTACACAACCTTACGAGCAGTACTTC. Translating gives CASSQRLELTQPYEQYF.

This clonotype was counted a few times. The chain uses TRBV5-5 and TRBJ2-2; 13 bases are shared with TRBD2. V gave up 4 bases and J gave up 6 bases; unmatched junction bases: 6. The germline CDR1 and CDR2 sequences are SGHKS and YYEKEE (reference sequence). The CDR3 has 16 residues. The CDR3 DNA is TGTGCCAGCAGCAAAGGACTAGCGGGGGTTGCCGGGGAGCTGTTTTTT. Its translation: CASSKGLAGVAGELFF.

This clonotype was observed a handful of times. The chain uses TRBV29-1 and TRBJ2-3; no firm D call. This CDR3 contains 12 residues. V was shortened by 3 bases and J by 5 bases, with 9 bases between the two germline ends. Per the germline V gene, CDR1 is SQVTM and CDR2 is ANQGSEA. This CDR3 is CSVELVQDTQYF. CDR3 DNA sequence: TGCAGCGTTGAGCTAGTTCAAGATACGCAGTATTTT.

This clonotype was detected a few times. The CDR3: CSAENNEQFF. CDR3 DNA: TGCAGCGCCGAAAACAATGAGCAGTTCTTC. V usage is TRBV29-1 and J usage is TRBJ2-1; D unclear. The V end was cut by 7 bases, the J end by 5 bases, with 6 bases between. Germline CDR1 reads SQVTM; CDR2 reads ANQGSEA. The CDR3 has 10 residues.

J is TRBJ1-1 and V is TRBV5-1; D not resolved. The CDR3 spans 14 residues. V was shortened by 0 bases and J by 4 bases, with 10 bases between the two germline ends. Per germline, CDR1 SGHRS and CDR2 YFSETQ. The CDR3 bases are TGCGCCAGCAGCTTGGCCGGGGATCTCACTGAAGCTTTCTTT. It specifies CASSLAGDLTEAFF.

This clonotype was seen only a few times. The chain carries TRBV29-1 and TRBJ2-7; 7 bases fit TRBD1. This CDR3 is 15 amino acids long. Germline loops: CDR1 SQVTM, CDR2 ANQGSEA. V lost 4 bases and J lost 2; bases outside the gene matches: 11. The DNA of the CDR3 is TGCAGCGTTGTCCAGGGGGTACGGGACCCCTACGAGCAGTACTTC. Protein sequence: CSVVQGVRDPYEQYF.

The V call is TRBV6-2 or TRBV6-3, the J call TRBJ2-7; 10 bases are a match to TRBD2. Trimming cost V 5 bases and J 6 bases; bases outside gene matches: 16. This CDR3 is 17 amino acids long. CDR1 and CDR2 from the germline V gene are MNHEY and SVGEGT. The CDR3 DNA sequence: TGTGCCAGCAGTCCTGCCCGGACTAGCGGACCCTCAGGCGAGCAGTACTTC. Amino acids: CASSPARTSGPSGEQYF.